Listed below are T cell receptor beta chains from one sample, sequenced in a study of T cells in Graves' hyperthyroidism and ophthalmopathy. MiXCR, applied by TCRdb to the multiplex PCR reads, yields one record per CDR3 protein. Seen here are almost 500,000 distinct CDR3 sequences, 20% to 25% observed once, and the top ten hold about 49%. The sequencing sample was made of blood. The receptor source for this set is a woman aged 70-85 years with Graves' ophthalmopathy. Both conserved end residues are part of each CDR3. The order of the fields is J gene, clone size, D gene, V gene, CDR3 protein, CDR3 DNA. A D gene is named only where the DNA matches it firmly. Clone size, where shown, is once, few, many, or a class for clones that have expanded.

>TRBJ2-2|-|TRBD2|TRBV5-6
CASSWISGTSGSTGELFF
TGTGCCAGCAGCTGGATTTCCGGGACTAGCGGGAGCACCGGGGAGCTGTTTTTT
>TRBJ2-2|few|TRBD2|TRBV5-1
CASSLSGRFTGELFF
TGCGCCAGCAGCCTAAGCGGGAGGTTCACCGGGGAGCTGTTTTTT
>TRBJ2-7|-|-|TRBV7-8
CASSLAYDEQYF
TGTGCCAGCAGCTTAGCTTACGACGAGCAGTACTTC
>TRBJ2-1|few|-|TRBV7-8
CASTRLASRAANNEQFF
TGTGCCAGCACCCGCTTAGCTAGTCGAGCGGCTAACAATGAGCAGTTCTTC
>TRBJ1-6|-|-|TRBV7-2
CASSLVGRENSPLHF
TGTGCCAGCAGCTTAGTGGGCAGGGAGAATTCACCCCTCCACTTT
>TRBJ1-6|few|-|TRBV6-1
CASSPRDETANSPLHF
TGTGCCAGCAGCCCCCGGGATGAGACGGCTAATTCACCCCTCCACTTT
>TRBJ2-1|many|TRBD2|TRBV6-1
CASSVIAGGHNEQFF
TGTGCCAGCAGTGTAATAGCGGGAGGACACAATGAGCAGTTCTTC
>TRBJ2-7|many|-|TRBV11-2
CASSYGSGGDYEQYF
TGTGCCAGCAGCTACGGGTCCGGGGGCGACTACGAGCAGTACTTC
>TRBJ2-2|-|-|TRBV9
CASSVGAEDLRISGELFF
TGTGCCAGCAGCGTAGGAGCGGAGGACCTTCGGATTTCCGGGGAGCTGTTTTTT
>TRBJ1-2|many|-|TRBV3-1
CASSQDDSGSYGYTF
TGTGCCAGCAGCCAGGACGACAGCGGGTCCTATGGCTACACCTTC
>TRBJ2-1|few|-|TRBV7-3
CASSPMVGNEQFF
TGTGCCAGCAGCCCAATGGTGGGGAATGAGCAGTTCTTC
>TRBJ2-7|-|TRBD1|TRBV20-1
CSAGTGLTYEQYF
TGCAGTGCCGGGACAGGGCTTACCTACGAGCAGTACTTC
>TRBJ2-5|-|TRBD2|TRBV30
CAGRLAGVQETQYF
TGTGCCGGGAGACTAGCGGGCGTACAAGAGACCCAGTACTTC
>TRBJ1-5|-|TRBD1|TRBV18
CASSPDGGQLQPQHF
TGTGCCAGCTCACCCGACGGGGGACAGCTTCAGCCCCAGCATTTT
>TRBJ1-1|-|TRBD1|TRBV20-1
CSARNRGKTRNTEAFF
TGCAGTGCTAGAAACAGGGGAAAAACCAGGAACACTGAAGCTTTCTTT
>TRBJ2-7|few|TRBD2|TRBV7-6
CASSLGGTSGDTYEQYF
TGTGCCAGCAGCTTAGGGGGGACTAGCGGGGACACCTACGAGCAGTACTTC
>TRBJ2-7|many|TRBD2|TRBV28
CASTRTSGGPSYEQYF
TGTGCCAGCACTCGAACCAGCGGGGGCCCCTCCTACGAGCAGTACTTC
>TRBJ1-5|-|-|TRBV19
CASSIDTFANQPQHF
TGTGCCAGTAGTATAGACACGTTTGCCAATCAGCCCCAGCATTTT
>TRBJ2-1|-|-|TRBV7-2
CASSPRRSSHNEQFF
TGTGCCAGCAGCCCCCGGAGGAGCTCCCACAATGAGCAGTTCTTC
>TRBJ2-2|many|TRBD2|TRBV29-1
CSASGRGAGELFF
TGCAGCGCTAGCGGGAGGGGCGCCGGGGAGCTGTTTTTT
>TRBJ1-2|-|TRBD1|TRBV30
CAWDRGYGYTF
TGTGCCTGGGACAGGGGCTATGGCTACACCTTC
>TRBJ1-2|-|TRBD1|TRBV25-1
CASRHEGARGYTF
TGTGCCAGCAGACACGAGGGGGCGCGAGGCTACACCTTC
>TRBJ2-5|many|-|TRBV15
CATSSHPGDGETQYF
TGTGCCACCAGCAGTCATCCGGGAGACGGGGAGACCCAGTACTTC
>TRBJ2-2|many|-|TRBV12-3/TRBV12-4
CASSFGNTGELFF
TGTGCCAGCAGTTTTGGGAACACCGGGGAGCTGTTTTTT
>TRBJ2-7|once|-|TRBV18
CASSPATYEQYF
TGTGCCAGCTCACCAGCCACCTACGAGCAGTACTTC
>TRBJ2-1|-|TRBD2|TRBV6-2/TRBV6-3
CASSYSLGRLAGFAYNEQFF
TGTGCCAGCAGTTACTCATTGGGTCGACTAGCGGGATTCGCCTACAATGAGCAGTTCTTC
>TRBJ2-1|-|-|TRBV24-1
CATSDWDNYNEQSF
TGTGCCACCAGTGACTGGGACAACTACAATGAGCAGTCCTTC
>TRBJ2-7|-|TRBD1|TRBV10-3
CAISGAGTGGYEQYF
TGTGCCATCAGTGGGGCCGGGACAGGGGGCTACGAGCAGTACTTC
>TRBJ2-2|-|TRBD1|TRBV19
CASTQGEGTGELFF
TGTGCCAGTACGCAGGGGGAAGGCACCGGGGAGCTGTTTTTT
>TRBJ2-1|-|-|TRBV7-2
CASSLSAGGVLGEQFF
TGTGCCAGCAGCTTAAGCGCGGGTGGGGTCCTGGGTGAGCAGTTCTTC